These 14 T cell receptor beta chains were all obtained from the same sample, sequenced in a study of T cells after yellow fever vaccination. One entry per CDR3 protein, called by TCRdb with MiXCR from the 5' RACE reads. The sample has 250,000 or so distinct CDR3 sequences, less than 7.5% seen once. The specimen was CD4+ T cells sorted from PBMCs, collected on the day of the yellow fever booster vaccination. These receptors were taken from a man aged 30-40 years who received the YFV17D yellow fever vaccine.

The chain couples TRBV3-1 to TRBJ2-1; a possible D gene is TRBD1 (5 bases). Germline CDR1 LGHDT, CDR2 YNNKEL (reference sequence). The V and J ends lost 4 bases and 9 bases respectively, with 16 bases between them. The CDR3 is 14 residues long. The CDR3 region has the DNA TGTGCCAGCAGCCTTGGAGTGGGGCGTACTGAGCAGTTCTTC. Its translation: CASSLGVGRTEQFF.

This clonotype was seen more than once but under ten times. The chain carries TRBV20-1 and TRBJ1-1; D not certain. The CDR3 sequence is 13 residues long. V was pared by 3 bases and J by 0 bases, with 8 bases between. Germline CDR1 is DFQATT and CDR2 is SNEGSKA (reference sequence). This CDR3 is CSARGRVNTEAFF. CDR3 sequence (DNA): TGCAGTGCTAGGGGAAGGGTGAACACTGAAGCTTTCTTT.

The chain couples TRBV24-1 to TRBJ2-6; 8 bases align to TRBD2. V lost 4 bases and J lost 2; bases outside the gene matches: 18. Germline V gives CDR1 KGHDR, CDR2 SFDVKD. The CDR3 extends over 21 amino acids. The CDR3 DNA follows: TGTGCCACCAGTGACAAGGACATCGAGCGGGAGAGAACCCCTGGGGCCAACGTCCTGACTTTC. It yields the protein CATSDKDIERERTPGANVLTF.

The V call is TRBV12-3 or TRBV12-4, the J call TRBJ2-3; no firm D call. The V end lost 8 bases, the J end lost 3 bases, and 6 bases lay between the germline ends. CDR3 length: 11 amino acids. Written as DNA, the CDR3 is TGTGCCAGCGCCACGACAGATACGCAGTATTTT. Its translation is CASATTDTQYF.

Many counts were recorded for this clonotype. The chain recombines TRBV18 with TRBJ2-7; D is ambiguous. The CDR3 has 15 amino acids. Trimming left V 3 bases short and J 2 bases short, with 14 bases between. Germline V gives CDR1 KGHSH, CDR2 LQKENI. The CDR3 reads CASSPVAGFTYEQYF. The DNA of the CDR3 is TGTGCCAGCTCACCGGTGGCAGGTTTTACCTACGAGCAGTACTTC.

The chain couples TRBV5-1 to TRBJ2-1; D perhaps matches TRBD2 (5 bases). There are 14 residues in the CDR3. Looked up from germline, CDR1 is SGHRS and CDR2 is YFSETQ. V shed 0 bases and J shed 8 bases, with 12 bases lying between them. The chain's CDR3 is CASSLGHTADEQFF. CDR3 nucleotides: TGCGCCAGCAGCTTGGGCCATACAGCGGATGAGCAGTTCTTC.

This clonotype was observed at least ten times. The V and J genes are TRBV6-5 and TRBJ2-6, with D unresolved. CDR3 length: 13 residues. In germline, CDR1 is MNHEY, CDR2 SVGAGI. V was shortened by 0 bases and J by 3 bases, with 0 bases between the two germline ends. CDR3 bases: TGTGCCAGCAGTTACTCTGGGGCCAACGTCCTGACTTTC. This codes for CASSYSGANVLTF.

The sample holds many counts of this clonotype. The chain couples TRBV6-2 or TRBV6-3 to TRBJ2-5, with TRBD2 as a possible D gene (5 bases). Per germline, CDR1 MNHEY and CDR2 SVGEGT. V lost 4 bases and J 4 bases, leaving 10 bases between the germline ends. The CDR3 length is 13 residues. The CDR3 nucleotides are TGTGCCAGCAGTTTCACTAGTGCAGAGACCCAGTACTTC. Encoded protein: CASSFTSAETQYF.

This clonotype was detected a few times. The chain recombines TRBV27 with TRBJ2-7; 12 nucleotides line up with TRBD1. Germline loops: CDR1 MNHEY, CDR2 SMNVEV (reference sequence). V shed 10 bases, J shed 8 bases, and the junction held 15 bases outside the gene matches. The CDR3 consists of 15 residues. The CDR3 coding sequence is TGTGCCACCTTCCCGCCGGGACAGGGGGCGAGTAAGCAGTACTTC. Its protein is CATFPPGQGASKQYF.

Many counts were recorded for this clonotype. V usage is TRBV12-3 or TRBV12-4 and J usage is TRBJ1-2; 9 bases match TRBD1. The V segment lost 4 bases and the J segment 6 bases; nucleotides outside the gene matches: 9. The CDR3 loop spans 15 amino acids. CDR3 DNA sequence: TGTGCCAGCAGTTCCACCAAACAGGGGGCCGATGGCTACACCTTC. It codes for CASSSTKQGADGYTF.

In the case of this clonotype: Being one base from a much bigger clone, this may be a read error. The chain has TRBV11-2 and TRBJ2-3; D possibly uses TRBD1 or TRBD2 (6 bases each). Germline values: CDR1 SGHAT, CDR2 FQNNGV. The CDR3 contains 19 residues. V lost 3 bases to trimming and J lost 5 bases, with 27 bases between them. The CDR3, as DNA: TGTGCCAGCAGCTTGTTGGGTCATGGGGGGCCGGAAGCTGGAGATACGCAGTATTTT. This codes for CASSLLGHGGPEAGDTQYF.

This clonotype was observed a handful of times. The chain carries TRBV19 and TRBJ2-1, with 7 bases identical to TRBD1. Germline lookup yields CDR1 LNHDA and CDR2 SQIVND (reference sequence). The CDR3 totals 15 residues. J gave up 7 bases and V 0 bases, and 6 bases lay outside the gene matches. CDR3 DNA sequence: TGTGCCAGTAGTATAGAAGCACAGGGGCCAAATGAGCAGTTCTTC. Translation: CASSIEAQGPNEQFF.

In this sample, this clonotype turned up a few times. The V call is TRBV19, the J call TRBJ2-1, with D perhaps matching TRBD1 (6 bases). The germline V and J ends were trimmed by 5 bases and 0 bases, with 20 bases remaining between them. This CDR3 comprises 18 residues. Germline V gene lookup returns CDR1 LNHDA and CDR2 SQIVND (reference sequence). The CDR3 DNA follows: TGTGCCAGTAGTGTACCGGGACACCTAGTAAGCTCCTACAATGAGCAGTTCTTC. This sequence encodes CASSVPGHLVSSYNEQFF.

The chain has TRBV6-2 or TRBV6-3 and TRBJ2-5; D is possibly TRBD2 (7 bases). The V gene lost 0 bases and the J gene lost 7 bases, with 12 bases spanning the gap. The CDR3 loop spans 14 amino acids. CDR1 is MNHEY, CDR2 SVGEGT, per germline. CDR3 in DNA: TGTGCCAGCAGTTACTCGGGGGGGCAGGGGACCCAGTACTTC. Protein sequence: CASSYSGGQGTQYF.